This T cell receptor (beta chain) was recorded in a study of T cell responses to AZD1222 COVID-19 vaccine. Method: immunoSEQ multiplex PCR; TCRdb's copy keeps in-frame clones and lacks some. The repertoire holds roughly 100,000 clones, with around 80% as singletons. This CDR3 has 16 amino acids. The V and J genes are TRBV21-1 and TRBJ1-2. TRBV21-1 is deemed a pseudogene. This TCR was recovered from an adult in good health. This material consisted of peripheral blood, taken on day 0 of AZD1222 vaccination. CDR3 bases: TGTGCCAGCAGCACAACAAGCGCGGGACACCACTATGGCTACACCTTC. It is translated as CASSTTSAGHHYGYTF.